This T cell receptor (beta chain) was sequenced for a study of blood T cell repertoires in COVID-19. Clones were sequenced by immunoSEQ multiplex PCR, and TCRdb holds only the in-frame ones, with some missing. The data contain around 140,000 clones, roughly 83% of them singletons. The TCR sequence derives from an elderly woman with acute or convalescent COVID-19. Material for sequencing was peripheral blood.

CDR3 DNA sequence: TGCGCCAGCAGCTCCCGACCACAGTCAGCCCTGAACTATGGCTACACCTTC. This gives the protein CASSSRPQSALNYGYTF. This rearrangement joins TRBV5-1 to TRBJ1-2; no reliable D call. Per germline, CDR1 SGHRS and CDR2 YFSETQ. Trimming took off 3 bases at V and 2 bases at J, with 20 bases between the two ends. This CDR3 is 17 amino acids long.